The rows below give T cell receptor beta chains drawn from one sample of a study of blood T cell repertoires in COVID-19. The method was immunoSEQ multiplex PCR; TCRdb's version includes in-frame clones alone and lacks a portion of them. The data show a few hundred thousand clones, 89% seen once. The sequencing sample was made of peripheral blood. These receptors were collected from a woman aged 40 to 50 who had recovered from COVID-19. The CDR3 runs from the conserved cysteine through the conserved F or W.

TRBJ1-3 TRBV28 CASRGQGRLLF
TRBJ1-6 TRBV4-1 CASSQDPGVGSPLHF
TRBJ1-1 TRBV10-1 CASSESSTPPRAFF
TRBJ1-1 TRBV14 CASSQQIRNTEAFF
TRBJ1-2 TRBV28 CASSYPPGGRYGYTF
TRBJ1-5 TRBV27 CASSPLKTGNQPQHF
TRBJ2-3 TRBV18 CASSPPTSSRTDTQYF
TRBJ1-6 TRBV19 CACARNRGAGNSPLHF
TRBJ1-5 TRBV19 CASTTWKRGNNQPQHF
TRBJ1-2 TRBV18 CASSDSPAGQSFYGYTF
TRBJ2-1 TRBV5-4 CASSRDSSSYNEQFF
TRBJ2-1 TRBV9 CASSVATSEGEQFF
TRBJ2-5 TRBV5-4 CASGGGGETQYF
TRBJ2-2 TRBV25-1 CASSVGAGTHTKAGELFF
TRBJ2-1 TRBV30 CAWTEGSSYNEQFF
TRBJ2-1 TRBV27 CASGLSGIYEQFF
TRBJ1-1 TRBV29-1 CSVDSVTAFF
TRBJ2-5 TRBV19 CASSETGLPTETQYF
TRBJ1-2 TRBV3-1/TRBV3-2 CASSQDRGRTNYGYTF
TRBJ2-7 TRBV18 CASSPDPGIKEQYF
TRBJ1-3 TRBV3-1/TRBV3-2 CASSQTDRGNGNTIYF
TRBJ1-4 TRBV7-2 CASSPHSNEKLFF
TRBJ1-1 TRBV6-1 CASSEVDSATEAFF
TRBJ2-1 TRBV6-6 CASSYGPVIYNEQFF
TRBJ2-7 TRBV27 CASSLGGGEQYF
TRBJ2-6 TRBV18 CASSPGRTGANVLTF
TRBJ2-5 TRBV7-8 CASSTSGRETQYF
TRBJ1-1 TRBV27 CASSRTGNTEAFF
TRBJ2-7 TRBV27 CASGQGQGYEQYF
TRBJ2-1 TRBV5-4 CASSLGRITYNEQFF
TRBJ1-1 TRBV2 CASSRRRFEAFF
TRBJ2-7 TRBV14 CASSQRGQGVLMPYEQYF
TRBJ1-4 TRBV5-5 CASSVRALEDEKLFF
TRBJ1-1 TRBV6-5 CASSYRQGYTEAFF
TRBJ1-2 TRBV7-9 CASSPRGVGYGYTF
TRBJ2-2 TRBV18 CASSPPSVHIDTGELFF